These 27 T cell receptor beta chains originate from one sample sequenced in a study of T cells in tuberculosis. Sequencing used immunoSEQ multiplex PCR; TCRdb keeps in-frame clones, though not all of them. The sample records tens of thousands of clones, roughly 96% being singletons. The sample comprised PBMCs. The source is a donor aged 10-29 years with latent tuberculosis or without tuberculosis infection.

V gene TRBV4-1 combines with J gene TRBJ1-6; a possible D gene is TRBD1 (5 bases). CDR3 length: 18 residues. Germline V CDR1 and CDR2: MGHRA, YSYEKL. Trimming removed 0 bases from V and 9 bases from J, with 21 bases in between. The CDR3 coding sequence is TGCGCCAGCAGCCAAGATGCCCAGGGCAGTAATGTCGGTTCACCCCTCCACTTT. Encoded protein: CASSQDAQGSNVGSPLHF.

This clone was seen just once. The chain has TRBV14 and TRBJ2-7; possibly TRBD2 for D (5 bases). V gave up 0 bases and J gave up 2 bases, with 14 bases separating them. Germline V gene data show CDR1 as SGHDN and CDR2 as FVKESK. There are 16 residues in the CDR3. The chain's CDR3 is CASSQDGRGSPYEQYF. DNA for the CDR3: TGTGCCAGCAGCCAAGATGGCCGGGGTAGTCCCTACGAGCAGTACTTC.

The chain has TRBV27 and TRBJ1-1; D perhaps matches TRBD1 (5 bases). With 5 bases removed from V and 2 bases from J, the gap between germline ends came to 6 bases. The CDR3 is made up of 12 amino acids. Germline values: CDR1 MNHEY, CDR2 SMNVEV (reference sequence). The CDR3, as DNA: TGTGCCAGCAGTCAGGGCAACACTGAAGCTTTCTTT. Its protein product is CASSQGNTEAFF.

The CDR3 region is CASSTQTGGSYGYTF. Written as DNA, the CDR3 is TGTGCCAGTAGTACCCAGACAGGGGGCAGCTATGGCTACACCTTC. V gene TRBV19 combines with J gene TRBJ1-2, with TRBD1 matching over 10 bases. The ends lost 4 bases at V and 4 bases at J; junction bases unmatched: 6. The CDR3 consists of 15 residues. Germline V gene lookup returns CDR1 LNHDA and CDR2 SQIVND (reference sequence).

V gene TRBV30 combines with J gene TRBJ2-1, with D possibly being TRBD2 (6 bases). V lost 5 bases, J lost 5 bases, and 10 bases lay in between. The CDR3 totals 12 residues. The V gene's germline CDR1 is GTSNPN and CDR2 SVGIG (reference sequence). CDR3 DNA: TGTGCCTGGGCCGGGGGTAACAATGAGCAGTTCTTC. It yields the protein CAWAGGNNEQFF. Together with reference TRBV30 and TRBJ2-1, the CDR3 gives the full variable domain: SQTIHQWPATLVQPVGSPLSLECTVEGTSNPNLYWYRQAAGRGLQLLFYSVGIGQISSEVPQNLSASRPQDRQFILSSKKLLLSDSGFYLCAWAGGNNEQFFGPGTRLTVL.

The V call is TRBV29-1, the J call TRBJ2-7; 7 bases are a match to TRBD1. With V trimmed by 5 bases and J by 1 base, 5 bases remained unmatched. Germline CDR1 SQVTM, CDR2 ANQGSEA. There are 13 residues in the CDR3. Here the CDR3 DNA reads TGCAGCGTTCTTACAGGGGCATCCTACGAGCAGTACTTC. This gives the protein CSVLTGASYEQYF.

On this clone: One end of the junction varies from germline; a read error may be responsible. This chain connects TRBV6-5 to TRBJ1-5; a weak D match, TRBD1 (5 bases). CDR1 and CDR2 (germline): MNHEY, SVGAGI. This CDR3 has 14 amino acids. This CDR3 reads CASSYLQGKQPQHF. As DNA, the CDR3 is TGTGCCAGCAGTTACCTTCAGGGCAAGCAGCCCCAGCATTTT.

This clone was counted once. The V call is TRBV2, the J call TRBJ1-1; 7 nucleotides agree with TRBD1. The CDR3 spans 12 residues. V lost 6 bases and J lost 6; bases outside the gene matches: 4. CDR1 and CDR2 from the germline V gene are SNHLY and FYNNEI. CDR3: CASRRQGPEAFF. The CDR3, as DNA: TGTGCCAGCAGGCGACAGGGACCTGAAGCTTTCTTT.

The V gene is TRBV18, the J gene TRBJ1-2; D uncertain. CDR1 KGHSH and CDR2 LQKENI come from the germline V gene. Trimming pared 4 bases from V and 8 bases from J, leaving 14 bases between. There are 13 residues in the CDR3. Here the CDR3 DNA reads TGTGCCAGCTCACGGCCGGTGGGCAGAGGCTACACCTTC. Protein sequence: CASSRPVGRGYTF.

The V gene is TRBV19, the J gene TRBJ1-1; a possible D gene is TRBD1 (6 bases). Deletions cut 1 base from V and 9 bases from J, with 12 bases between. Germline CDR1 is LNHDA and CDR2 is SQIVND (reference sequence). This CDR3 contains 13 residues. Written as DNA, the CDR3 is TGTGCCAGTAGTATAGCCCGGACAGAACAAGCTTTCTTT. Encoded protein: CASSIARTEQAFF.

The rearrangement joins TRBV5-1 to TRBJ2-3; D is perhaps TRBD2 (6 bases). CDR3 size: 16 residues. With 4 bases removed from V and 7 bases from J, the gap between germline ends came to 22 bases. The germline V gene encodes CDR1 SGHRS and CDR2 YFSETQ. CDR3 bases: TGCGCCAGCAGCGAGAACCCGACTAGAAGCATATATACGCAGTATTTT. Its translation is CASSENPTRSIYTQYF. Complete variable domain (other parts from reference TRBV5-1 and TRBJ2-3): KAGVTQTPRYLIKTRGQQVTLSCSPISGHRSVSWYQQTPGQGLQFLFEYFSETQRNKGNFPGRFSGRQFSNSRSEMNVSTLELGDSALYLCASSENPTRSIYTQYFGPGTRLTVL.

CDR3 residues: CASSYSTGSSGNTIYF. CDR3 DNA: TGTGCCAGCAGTTACTCGACGGGTTCCTCGGGAAACACCATATATTTT. V and J are TRBV6-5 and TRBJ1-3; D is ambiguous. This CDR3 has 16 residues. Germline loops: CDR1 MNHEY, CDR2 SVGAGI. V shed 0 bases and J shed 4 bases, with 13 bases lying between them.

The genes are TRBV25-1 and TRBJ2-3; 15 bases are shared with TRBD2. Germline CDR1 and CDR2: MGHDK and SYGVNS. CDR3 size: 16 residues. With 3 bases clipped from V and 9 bases from J, the junction kept 7 bases outside the gene matches. Here the CDR3 DNA reads TGTGCCAGCAGTGATCCCGGGACTAGCGGGGGGACCACGCAGTATTTT. It yields the protein CASSDPGTSGGTTQYF.

The rearrangement links TRBV4-1 to TRBJ1-5, with 8 bases lining up with TRBD1. CDR3 length equals 17 residues. The V segment lost 0 bases and the J segment 11 bases; nucleotides outside the gene matches: 15. Germline V CDR1 and CDR2: MGHRA, YSYEKL. CDR3 sequence (DNA): TGCGCCAGCAGCCAAGATAATACAGGGGGGTTTGGGGTGACCCAGCATTTT. The encoded protein is CASSQDNTGGFGVTQHF.

This rearrangement joins TRBV11-2 to TRBJ1-1; a possible D gene is TRBD1 (6 bases). Trimming took off 5 bases at V and 5 bases at J, with 24 bases between the two ends. CDR1 and CDR2 (germline): SGHAT, FQNNGV. The CDR3 extends over 17 amino acids. This CDR3 is CASSPLRDIRRFTEAFF. The CDR3 region has the DNA TGTGCCAGCAGCCCTCTCCGGGACATTCGGCGTTTTACTGAAGCTTTCTTT.

This sequence joins TRBV30 and TRBJ1-1, with a possible D match to TRBD1 (5 bases). V was cut by 0 bases and J by 5 bases, with 10 bases left in between. Germline CDR1 is GTSNPN and CDR2 is SVGIG (reference sequence). This CDR3 comprises 13 residues. The CDR3 DNA reads as TGTGCCTGGAGTGTAACAGGATCTACTGAAGCTTTCTTT. Amino acid sequence: CAWSVTGSTEAFF.

V is TRBV10-3 and J is TRBJ1-4, with 7 positions matching TRBD1. The CDR3 extends over 18 amino acids. Germline V gene data show CDR1 as ENHRY and CDR2 as SYGVKD. The trim removed 0 bases at V and 7 bases at J, leaving 14 bases unmatched. Here the CDR3 reads CAISESWNAGGLGEKLFF. The CDR3 coding sequence is TGTGCCATCAGTGAGTCGTGGAACGCAGGGGGGTTAGGTGAAAAACTGTTTTTT.

The chain uses TRBV7-9 and TRBJ2-3; unclear D gene. Germline CDR1 and CDR2: SEHNR and FQNEAQ (reference sequence). The CDR3 runs 10 residues. V dropped 8 bases and J dropped 5 bases, with 5 bases sitting between them. The CDR3 loop is CASAVDTQYF. The CDR3 DNA reads TGTGCCAGCGCAGTAGATACGCAGTATTTT.

This clone was recorded only once. DNA for the CDR3: TGTGCCTGGAGTGTACTGGGACAGGGGTCTGAAAAACTGTTTTTT. Translation: CAWSVLGQGSEKLFF. The gene calls are TRBV30 and TRBJ1-4; 10 bases agree with TRBD1. This CDR3 comprises 15 residues. CDR1 GTSNPN and CDR2 SVGIG come from the germline V gene (reference sequence). J was trimmed by 7 bases and V by 0 bases; bases with no gene match: 5.

The chain carries TRBV30 and TRBJ2-1; the match to TRBD2 covers 9 bases. V was pared by 0 bases and J by 5 bases, with 8 bases of the junction left unmatched. CDR1 and CDR2 from the germline V gene are GTSNPN and SVGIG (reference sequence). The CDR3 consists of 16 residues. The CDR3 sequence is CAWSVDSGGSHNEQFF. Here the CDR3 DNA reads TGTGCCTGGAGTGTAGATAGCGGGGGTTCTCACAATGAGCAGTTCTTC.

This CDR3 reads CASSLSFVGLETYGYTF. CDR3 nucleotide sequence: TGTGCCAGCAGTTTATCGTTTGTTGGACTTGAGACCTATGGCTACACCTTC. The V call is TRBV28, the J call TRBJ1-2; D remains ambiguous. Looked up from germline, CDR1 is MDHEN and CDR2 is SYDVKM. The V and J ends lost 1 base and 4 bases respectively, with 19 bases between them. The CDR3 has 17 residues.

The chain uses TRBV2 and TRBJ1-2, with no clear D. This CDR3 has 16 amino acids. CDR1 and CDR2 (germline): SNHLY, FYNNEI. V lost 1 base to trimming and J lost 8 bases, with 20 bases between them. CDR3 protein: CASSEGGSNPGSGYTF. The CDR3 nucleotides are TGTGCCAGCAGTGAAGGTGGCAGTAACCCTGGGAGCGGCTACACCTTC.

On this clone: One end of the junction is discordant with germline, which a read error may explain. V and J are TRBV30 and TRBJ1-2, with D unresolved. The length of the CDR3 is 11 residues. Germline CDR1 and CDR2: GTSNPN and SVGIG (reference sequence). CDR3 sequence (DNA): TGTGCTTGGAAATGGAGCTATGGCTACACCTTC. Residues: CAWKWSYGYTF.

This clone was seen a few times. This chain connects TRBV19 to TRBJ1-2; D is perhaps TRBD1 (5 bases). The V gene's germline CDR1 is LNHDA and CDR2 SQIVND (reference sequence). The CDR3 is made up of 14 amino acids. V dropped 4 bases and J dropped 0 bases, with 9 bases sitting between them. CDR3 protein: CASSTQGTNYGYTF. CDR3 in DNA: TGTGCCAGTAGTACCCAGGGTACTAACTATGGCTACACCTTC.

The V gene is TRBV5-1, the J gene TRBJ2-3, with 8 bases lining up with TRBD1. Per the germline V gene, CDR1 is SGHRS and CDR2 is YFSETQ. After removal of 1 base from V and 5 bases from J, the junction contained 6 bases not matched to a gene. The CDR3 contains 15 residues. CDR3 DNA sequence: TGCGCCAGCAGCTTGCAGGACAGGGCCGGAGATACGCAGTATTTT. Encoded protein: CASSLQDRAGDTQYF.

In its sample, this clone was seen once. The J gene is TRBJ1-2, the V gene TRBV27, with 10 bases aligning to TRBD1. Germline loops: CDR1 MNHEY, CDR2 SMNVEV (reference sequence). The V segment lost 6 bases and the J segment 6 bases; nucleotides outside the gene matches: 28. The CDR3 is 21 amino acids. In nucleotides, the CDR3 is TGTGCCAGCAGGATGGAATGGACAGGGGGAATCGTCCTCCACGGCAGGGATGGCTACACCTTC. This encodes CASRMEWTGGIVLHGRDGYTF.

The chain is built from TRBV25-1 and TRBJ2-1; D is undetermined. The CDR3 is made up of 11 amino acids. Germline V gene lookup returns CDR1 MGHDK and CDR2 SYGVNS. Trimming removed 5 bases at V and 7 bases at J, with 6 bases between. CDR3 DNA: TGTGCCAGCAGTTTGTCGAATGAGCAGTTCTTC. It yields the protein CASSLSNEQFF.